This T cell receptor (beta chain) was recorded in a study of OX40 agonist ivuxolimab in advanced cancers. General study points: Expanded peripheral T-cell antigen specificity went undetermined.

J gave up 7 bases and V 3 bases, and 8 bases lay outside the gene matches. This CDR3 is built from 14 residues. CDR1 and CDR2 (germline): MNHEY, SVGAGI. A remark on this clone: Antigen unknown.

Repertoires were generated with immunoSEQ multiplex PCR, while TCRdb's copy carries only in-frame clones and drops some. This sample carries about 32,000 clones, around 80% of them seen once, and the ten largest clones take less than 20%. The sample here was CD4+ or CD8+ T cells sorted from blood, taken in a trial of the OX40 agonist ivuxolimab. The chain links TRBV6-5 to TRBJ2-7; TRBD1 aligns across 8 bases. The source is an adult with an advanced solid tumor such as melanoma, head and neck, liver or kidney cancer. The DNA of the CDR3 is TGTGCCAGCAGTTATTATCCAGGGGGCGGGGAGCAGTACTTC. Translation: CASSYYPGGGEQYF.